This TCR beta chain was profiled in a study of patients and donors after allogeneic stem cell transplantation. The table lists this clonotype with a few counts. The germline CDR1 and CDR2 sequences are SGHTA and FQGTGA. The CDR3 totals 17 residues. Germline trimming cut 3 bases from V and 0 bases from J; bases unmatched to any gene: 8. TCRdb recomputed calls from the RT-PCR reads with MiXCR, one row per CDR3 protein. The table includes 150,000 to 250,000 distinct CDR3 sequences, around 41% detected once. The receptor was derived from a human donor who was either an allogeneic HSCT recipient or a stem cell or donor lymphocyte infusion donor (not recorded which). It is not recorded whose cells these are; they may come from a transplant donor. Sequenced sample: blood, either unsorted or a sorted T cell fraction (not recorded which). The chain carries TRBV7-3 and TRBJ2-3; 8 bases are a match to TRBD2. CDR3 in DNA: TGTGCCAGCAGCTTGGGGCCTAGCGGGCTAAGCACAGATACGCAGTATTTT. It yields the protein CASSLGPSGLSTDTQYF.